Following are 23 T cell receptor beta chains from one sample sequenced in a study of identical twins. TCRdb recomputed calls from the 5' RACE reads with MiXCR, one row per CDR3 protein. This table holds approximately 500,000 distinct CDR3 sequences, 20% to 30% found once. This sample was also put to use in a study of T cells expressing NK-cell markers.

Sequenced: CD4+ T cells sorted from blood. Receptor source: a young woman in good health.

This clonotype was found a few times. An end of the junction differs from the germline gene, which may be a read error. The CDR3 sequence is CASSQSPETQYF. DNA for the CDR3: TGTGCCAGCAGCCAATCGCCAGAAACGCAGTATTTT. This chain links TRBV3-1 with TRBJ2-3; D is unresolved. The CDR3 extends over 12 amino acids. Per the germline V gene, CDR1 is LGHDT and CDR2 is YNNKEL (reference sequence).

As for this clonotype: The junction does not match germline at one end; this may be a read error. The chain couples TRBV7-7 to TRBJ2-7; D not resolved. Germline V lookup: CDR1 SSHAT, CDR2 FNYEAQ (reference sequence). The CDR3 sequence is 14 residues long. CDR3 region: CASSLGHEAHEQYF. The CDR3 coding sequence is TGTGCTAGCAGCTTAGGGCATGAGGCCCACGAGCAGTACTTC. The full variable domain, in which reference TRBV7-7 and TRBJ2-7 provide the parts outside the CDR3, is GAGVSQSPRYKVTKRGQDVTLRCDPISSHATLYWYQQALGQGPEFLTYFNYEAQPDKSGLPSDRFSAERPEGSISTLTIQRTEQRDSAMYRCASSLGHEAHEQYFGPGTRLTVT.

This clonotype came up a few times. The chain uses TRBV12-3 or TRBV12-4 and TRBJ2-7; 7 nucleotides line up with TRBD2. The trim removed 5 bases at V and 3 bases at J, leaving 10 bases unmatched. The CDR3 is 15 residues long. CDR3 bases: TGTGCCAGCAGTCCGTCGGCTAGCGGCAGCTACGAGCAGTACTTC. Protein product: CASSPSASGSYEQYF.

This chain uses TRBV4-1 with TRBJ2-7, with 14 nucleotides matching TRBD2. The CDR3 runs to 16 residues. The germline CDR1 and CDR2 sequences are MGHRA and YSYEKL. V was clipped by 4 bases and J by 2 bases; unmatched bases: 4. Written as DNA, the CDR3 is TGCGCCAGCAGCCTGGGACTAGCGGGAGCCCCCTACGAGCAGTACTTC. Translation gives CASSLGLAGAPYEQYF.

This clonotype was recorded a few times. The chain couples TRBV6-2 or TRBV6-3 to TRBJ2-6, with 9 bases identical to TRBD1. There are 17 residues in the CDR3. The V gene's germline CDR1 is MNHEY and CDR2 SVGEGT. With 6 bases clipped from V and 1 base from J, the junction kept 7 bases outside the gene matches. The CDR3 sequence: CASSSGQGRSGANVLTF. In nucleotides, the CDR3 is TGTGCCAGCAGCTCGGGACAGGGACGATCTGGGGCCAACGTCCTGACTTTC.

This clonotype was detected many times. The chain carries TRBV14 and TRBJ2-3; TRBD2 agrees at 8 bases. This CDR3 has 14 amino acids. Trimming took 7 bases from V and 0 from J; bases not matched to a gene: 3. The germline gives CDR1 SGHDN, CDR2 FVKESK. The CDR3 here is CASKAGASTDTQYF. CDR3 nucleotide sequence: TGTGCCAGCAAAGCGGGAGCGAGCACAGATACGCAGTATTTT.

The table lists this clonotype with a count of one. The V gene is TRBV7-2, the J gene TRBJ2-5; D remains unclear. The CDR3 sequence is 13 residues long. V was cut by 5 bases and J by 4 bases, with 11 bases left in between. The V gene's germline CDR1 is SGHTA and CDR2 FQGNSA. The DNA for the CDR3 is TGTGCCAGCAGCCCAAGGGTTCTAGAGACCCAGTACTTC. Protein: CASSPRVLETQYF.

The chain carries TRBV7-2 and TRBJ1-6; no clear D gene. Germline CDR1 SGHTA, CDR2 FQGNSA. This CDR3 has 15 amino acids. The germline V and J ends were trimmed by 4 bases and 7 bases, with 14 bases remaining between them. The CDR3 coding sequence is TGTGCCAGCAGCTCGCAATTCTCCTCGAATTCACCCCTCCACTTT. Amino acids: CASSSQFSSNSPLHF.

This chain connects TRBV6-2 or TRBV6-3 to TRBJ1-1; D is uncertain. Germline V gene sequence: CDR1 MNHEY, CDR2 SVGEGT. The germline V and J ends were trimmed by 6 bases and 2 bases, with 10 bases remaining between them. The CDR3 length is 13 residues. CDR3 sequence (DNA): TGTGCCAGCAGGGAAGGGTCTAACACTGAAGCTTTCTTT. Its translation is CASREGSNTEAFF.

V and J are TRBV11-3 and TRBJ2-1, with TRBD1 identical over 11 bases. The CDR3 sequence is 15 residues long. V lost 7 bases, J lost 5 bases, and 7 bases stayed unmatched. Germline-derived CDR1 and CDR2 are SGHNT and YENEEA. The CDR3 sequence: CASKRGTGGNNEQFF. The CDR3 bases are TGTGCCAGCAAAAGAGGGACAGGGGGGAACAATGAGCAGTTCTTC.

There are a few counts of this clonotype. V gene TRBV5-1 combines with J gene TRBJ2-3, with 9 bases fitting TRBD1. This CDR3 has 15 amino acids. CDR1 and CDR2 (germline): SGHRS, YFSETQ. Trimming removed 4 bases from V and 4 bases from J; junction bases left unmatched: 7. CDR3 DNA sequence: TGCGCCAGCAGCGAGGGACAGGGATATCCAGATACGCAGTATTTT. Encoded protein: CASSEGQGYPDTQYF.

The chain combines TRBV10-3 with TRBJ2-7; weak D call: TRBD2 (6 bases). Between the trimmed V and J ends, which lost 10 bases and 3 bases, there was a span of 19 bases. The CDR3 extends over 14 amino acids. Germline V gene sequence: CDR1 ENHRY, CDR2 SYGVKD. This CDR3 reads CATEIGTLDYEQYF. For the CDR3, the DNA is TGTGCCACCGAGATAGGGACTTTAGACTACGAGCAGTACTTC.

The rearrangement joins TRBV7-9 to TRBJ1-1, with D unclear. CDR3 size: 13 residues. The V end was cut by 3 bases, the J end by 11 bases, with 16 bases between. Germline CDR1 reads SEHNR; CDR2 reads FQNEAQ (reference sequence). CDR3 sequence: CASSFGQRTDAFF. In DNA form, the CDR3 reads TGTGCCAGCAGCTTTGGTCAGCGAACAGACGCTTTCTTT.

This clonotype showed up just a few times. The chain is built from TRBV29-1 and TRBJ2-1; 10 bases fit TRBD2. Trimming removed 4 bases from V and 8 bases from J; junction bases left unmatched: 8. This CDR3 contains 14 residues. Germline V CDR1 and CDR2: SQVTM, ANQGSEA. The CDR3 sequence is CSVGLAGVVDEQFF. The CDR3 DNA sequence: TGCAGCGTTGGGCTAGCGGGAGTGGTGGATGAGCAGTTCTTC.

The V gene is TRBV20-1, the J gene TRBJ2-1; the match to TRBD2 covers 9 bases. With V trimmed by 6 bases and J by 7 bases, 7 bases remained unmatched. CDR1 is DFQATT, CDR2 SNEGSKA, per germline (reference sequence). There are 13 residues in the CDR3. The CDR3 spells CSAQGLAWNEQFF. The CDR3 nucleotides are TGCAGTGCCCAGGGACTAGCTTGGAATGAGCAGTTCTTC.

The gene calls are TRBV20-1 and TRBJ2-1; 8 bases map to TRBD2. The V segment lost 4 bases and the J segment 9 bases; nucleotides outside the gene matches: 2. Germline CDR1 reads DFQATT; CDR2 reads SNEGSKA (reference sequence). This CDR3 has 11 residues. For the CDR3, the DNA is TGCAGTGCTAACCGGGGGGGTGAGCAGTTCTTC. Residues: CSANRGGEQFF.

This clonotype was detected only a few times. The chain links TRBV5-1 to TRBJ2-1, with 12 bases that match TRBD2. CDR3 length: 16 residues. The trim removed 4 bases at V and 5 bases at J, leaving 7 bases unmatched. Germline CDR1 SGHRS, CDR2 YFSETQ. Here the CDR3 DNA reads TGCGCCAGCAGCCCGGGACTAGCGGGTGTGGACAATGAGCAGTTCTTC. Encoded protein: CASSPGLAGVDNEQFF.

The chain has TRBV7-2 and TRBJ2-3; D is uncertain. The length of the CDR3 is 17 residues. Germline loops: CDR1 SGHTA, CDR2 FQGNSA. Trimming took 0 bases from V and 4 from J, leaving 17 bases between them. As DNA, the CDR3 is TGTGCCAGCAGCTTAGCCCACCCGGCTAGAGAGGCAGATACGCAGTATTTT. Its protein is CASSLAHPAREADTQYF.

The chain is built from TRBV20-1 and TRBJ2-5, with D tentatively TRBD2 (6 bases). Germline CDR1 DFQATT, CDR2 SNEGSKA (reference sequence). The CDR3 has 14 amino acids. V lost 5 bases and J lost 0, with 13 bases in between. In DNA form, the CDR3 reads TGCAGTGCTTGGGGACTCTCGTACCAAGAGACCCAGTACTTC. It specifies CSAWGLSYQETQYF.

This clonotype was seen only a few times. The CDR3 DNA sequence: TGTGCCAGCAGTGCCTTGGGTGCGGGGGGCAATGAGCAGTTCTTC. This encodes CASSALGAGGNEQFF. This sequence joins TRBV6-1 and TRBJ2-1; 8 bases align to TRBD2. The junction had 8 bases not matched to a gene; V was cut back by 4 bases and J by 6 bases. Germline CDR1 and CDR2: MNHNS and SASEGT. The CDR3 runs to 15 residues.

The chain links TRBV30 to TRBJ2-7; perhaps D is TRBD1 or TRBD2 (5 bases each). The CDR3 loop spans 12 amino acids. The V gene's germline CDR1 is GTSNPN and CDR2 SVGIG (reference sequence). Deletions cut 6 bases from V and 6 bases from J, with 15 bases between. CDR3: CACPNRDGEQYF. CDR3 DNA: TGTGCCTGCCCAAATCGGGACGGCGAGCAGTACTTC.

The chain carries TRBV2 and TRBJ2-1; D is uncertain. This CDR3 is built from 11 residues. The V end was cut by 5 bases, the J end by 12 bases, with 11 bases between. Germline V lookup: CDR1 SNHLY, CDR2 FYNNEI. CDR3 sequence (DNA): TGTGCCAGCAGTCCAGGCCTTAGGCAGTTCTTC. Protein sequence: CASSPGLRQFF.

This clonotype appeared many times. The chain uses TRBV14 and TRBJ2-5; a possible D gene is TRBD1 (6 bases). This CDR3 comprises 12 residues. Trimming pared 9 bases from V and 0 bases from J, leaving 8 bases between. Per germline, CDR1 SGHDN and CDR2 FVKESK. CDR3 protein: CASRDNQETQYF. CDR3 bases: TGTGCCAGTCGGGACAACCAAGAGACCCAGTACTTC.